Shown below are 12 T cell receptor beta chains from a single sample sequenced in a study of blood T cell repertoires in COVID-19. Libraries were prepared by immunoSEQ multiplex PCR; TCRdb keeps only in-frame clonotypes and omits some of them. Among about 98,000 clones listed, about 91% were seen once. Specimen: peripheral blood. These receptors all stem from a young man with acute or convalescent COVID-19.

V and J are TRBV9 and TRBJ2-1; D is perhaps TRBD2 (6 bases). The germline V gene encodes CDR1 SGDLS and CDR2 YYNGEE. The CDR3 is 16 amino acids. V was trimmed by 0 bases and J by 0 bases, leaving 10 bases between them. Here the CDR3 reads CASSVVPSDSYNEQFF. In DNA, the CDR3 is TGTGCCAGCAGCGTAGTACCTAGCGACTCCTACAATGAGCAGTTCTTC.

In its sample, this clone ranks as medium-sized. The V and J genes are TRBV28 and TRBJ1-5, with TRBD1 matching over 7 bases. The germline V gene has CDR1 MDHEN and CDR2 SYDVKM. The CDR3 sequence is 15 residues long. Trimming at V came to 3 bases and at J to 9 bases, leaving 11 bases not matched to a gene. The DNA of the CDR3 is TGTGCCAGCAGTTTTAATCCAGGGGGGAAACGGCCCCAGCATTTT. Translating gives CASSFNPGGKRPQHF.

The gene calls are TRBV10-2 and TRBJ2-5; possibly TRBD2 for D (6 bases). CDR3 length: 15 residues. Germline-derived CDR1 and CDR2 are WSHSY and SAAADI. The V gene lost 3 bases and the J gene lost 4 bases, with 15 bases spanning the gap. The CDR3 sequence: CASSDFSRGTETQYF. The CDR3 nucleotides read TGCGCCAGCAGTGATTTTTCGCGCGGGACAGAGACCCAGTACTTC.

This chain joins TRBV27 and TRBJ2-1, with D unclear. The germline gives CDR1 MNHEY, CDR2 SMNVEV (reference sequence). The V gene lost 3 bases and the J gene lost 4 bases, with 10 bases spanning the gap. The CDR3 length is 14 residues. CDR3 nucleotide sequence: TGTGCCAGCAGTTTCGGGTTGGTTTACAATGAGCAGTTCTTC. Translation gives CASSFGLVYNEQFF.

The rearrangement joins TRBV18 to TRBJ1-1; D may be TRBD1 (5 bases). In germline, CDR1 is KGHSH, CDR2 LQKENI. CDR3 length equals 14 residues. V was cut by 0 bases and J by 4 bases, with 9 bases left in between. CDR3 nucleotides: TGTGCCAGCTCACCACCGCCGGGACTCACTGAAGCTTTCTTT. It is translated as CASSPPPGLTEAFF.

V usage is TRBV20-1 and J usage is TRBJ1-5, with unresolved D. This CDR3 has 13 amino acids. Trimming took off 3 bases at V and 2 bases at J, with 8 bases between the two ends. The germline gives CDR1 DFQATT, CDR2 SNEGSKA (reference sequence). The CDR3: CSASPQGNQPQHF. In DNA, the CDR3 is TGCAGTGCTAGTCCCCAGGGCAATCAGCCCCAGCATTTT.

This chain connects TRBV27 to TRBJ1-4, with 7 bases lining up with TRBD1. Germline V CDR1 and CDR2: MNHEY, SMNVEV (reference sequence). The J segment lost 6 bases and the V segment lost 4 bases, leaving 14 bases of the junction unmatched. This CDR3 has 17 residues. The CDR3 protein is CASSSTVSGTAYEKLFF. CDR3 nucleotide sequence: TGTGCCAGCAGTTCGACAGTTTCCGGGACAGCCTATGAAAAACTGTTTTTT.

The chain has TRBV7-9 and TRBJ1-5, with TRBD1 matching 8 bases. The V segment lost 1 base and the J segment 3 bases; nucleotides outside the gene matches: 2. This CDR3 region has 15 residues. Germline V gene data show CDR1 as SEHNR and CDR2 as FQNEAQ (reference sequence). The CDR3 DNA is TGTGCCAGCAGCTTAGGGACAGGGTACAATCAGCCCCAGCATTTT. Residues: CASSLGTGYNQPQHF.

The chain carries TRBV19 and TRBJ2-7, with 10 bases that match TRBD2. Germline trimming cut 5 bases from V and 5 bases from J; bases unmatched to any gene: 9. The germline V gene encodes CDR1 LNHDA and CDR2 SQIVND (reference sequence). The CDR3 covers 15 residues. CDR3 protein: CASSVLAGGRHEQYF. Written as DNA, the CDR3 is TGTGCCAGTAGTGTATTAGCGGGAGGTCGACACGAGCAGTACTTC. Full variable domain (rest looked up from reference TRBV19 and TRBJ2-7): DGGITQSPKYLFRKEGQNVTLSCEQNLNHDAMYWYRQDPGQGLRLIYYSQIVNDFQKGDIAEGYSVSREKKESFPLTVTSAQKNPTAFYLCASSVLAGGRHEQYFGPGTRLTVT.

Comments on this clone: The conserved closing phenylalanine or tryptophan is absent in this CDR3, likely reflecting a read error. No DNA is shown, since the ends of the CDR3 on it are uncertain; the CDR3 is the one TCRdb lists. The genes are TRBV5-6 and TRBJ1-4; TRBD1, the table's D call, was not compared with the DNA. The CDR3 numbers 13 amino acids, ends counted. Germline V gene sequence: CDR1 SGHDT, CDR2 YYEEEE. CDR3 loop: CASSSGGQGAPRV.

This rearrangement joins TRBV7-2 to TRBJ2-1; 10 nucleotides align to TRBD2. Germline assignment: CDR1 SGHTA and CDR2 FQGNSA. Unmatched junction bases numbered 3, after V lost 0 bases and J lost 1 base. The CDR3 is 17 amino acids. CDR3 residues: CASSLAPSGGSYNEQFF. CDR3 DNA: TGTGCCAGCAGCTTAGCTCCTAGCGGGGGTTCCTACAATGAGCAGTTCTTC.

The chain joins TRBV6-5 to TRBJ1-3; D is unclear. The V and J ends lost 7 bases and 4 bases respectively, with 8 bases between them. The CDR3 is 12 amino acids. Germline loops: CDR1 MNHEY, CDR2 SVGAGI. The CDR3 sequence: CASTAQGNTIYF. CDR3 in DNA: TGTGCCAGCACTGCTCAGGGAAACACCATATATTTT.